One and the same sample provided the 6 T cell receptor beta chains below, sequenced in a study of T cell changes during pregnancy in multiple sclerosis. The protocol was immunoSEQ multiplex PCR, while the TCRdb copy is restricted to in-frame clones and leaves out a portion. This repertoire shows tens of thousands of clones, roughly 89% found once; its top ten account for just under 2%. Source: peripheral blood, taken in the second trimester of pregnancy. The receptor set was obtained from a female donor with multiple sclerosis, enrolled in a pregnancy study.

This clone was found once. For the CDR3, the DNA is TGTGCCAGCAGCTTACTAGCGGACACCGGGGAGCTGTTTTTT. This gives the protein CASSLLADTGELFF. The J gene is TRBJ2-2, the V gene TRBV11-2; 7 nucleotides agree with TRBD2. The CDR3 spans 14 residues. Per the germline V gene, CDR1 is SGHAT and CDR2 is FQNNGV. The trim removed 2 bases at V and 3 bases at J, leaving 0 bases unmatched.

The CDR3, as DNA: TGTGCCAGCAGTGAAGGCCGGGGCGAGCAGTACTTC. Amino acid sequence: CASSEGRGEQYF. The rearrangement uses TRBV6-1 and TRBJ2-7; tentatively, D is TRBD2 (5 bases). The CDR3 extends over 12 amino acids. Trimming pared 1 base from V and 6 bases from J, leaving 7 bases between. Germline V gene sequence: CDR1 MNHNS, CDR2 SASEGT.

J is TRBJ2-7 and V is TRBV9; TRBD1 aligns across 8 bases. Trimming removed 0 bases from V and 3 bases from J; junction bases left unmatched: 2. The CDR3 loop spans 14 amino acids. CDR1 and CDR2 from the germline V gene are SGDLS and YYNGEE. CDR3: CASSVGDRGYEQYF. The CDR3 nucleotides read TGTGCCAGCAGCGTAGGAGACAGGGGCTACGAGCAGTACTTC.

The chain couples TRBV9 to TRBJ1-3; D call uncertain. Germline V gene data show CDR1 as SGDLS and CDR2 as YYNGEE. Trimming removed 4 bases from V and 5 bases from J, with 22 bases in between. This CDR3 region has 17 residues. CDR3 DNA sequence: TGTGCCAGCAGCCCAGCGTTCGTTTTCGGATCCCGAAACACCATATATTTT. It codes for CASSPAFVFGSRNTIYF.

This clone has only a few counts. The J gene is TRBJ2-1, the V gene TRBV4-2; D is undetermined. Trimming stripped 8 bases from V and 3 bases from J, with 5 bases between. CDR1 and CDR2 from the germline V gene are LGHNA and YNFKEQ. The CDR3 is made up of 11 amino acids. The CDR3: CASRVYNEQFF. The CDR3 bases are TGTGCCAGCCGCGTCTACAATGAGCAGTTCTTC.

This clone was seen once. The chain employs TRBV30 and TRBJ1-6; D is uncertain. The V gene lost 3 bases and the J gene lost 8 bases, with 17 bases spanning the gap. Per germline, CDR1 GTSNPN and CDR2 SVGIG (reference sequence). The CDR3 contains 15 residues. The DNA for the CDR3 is TGTGCCTGGAGCCGGGATCCTGCTTATGATTCACCCCTCCACTTT. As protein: CAWSRDPAYDSPLHF.